The 8 T cell receptor beta chains reported below all come from one sample, sequenced in a study of CD8+ T cells in alopecia areata. Reverse transcription of extracted RNA yielded cDNA, which provided the sequencing template. The table came from immunoSEQ multiplex PCR; TCRdb's copy has only in-frame clones and leaves some out. The sample records some 170,000 clones, approximately 56% being singletons. This material consisted of CD4+ T cells sorted from blood, taken at week 0. These receptors were obtained from a human donor with alopecia areata.

The chain employs TRBV30 and TRBJ1-2; D ambiguous. Germline loops: CDR1 GTSNPN, CDR2 SVGIG (reference sequence). The CDR3 has 10 residues. V was shortened by 0 bases and J by 7 bases, with 3 bases between the two germline ends. DNA for the CDR3: TGTGCCTGGAGTGTAGGTGGCTACACCTTC. The encoded protein is CAWSVGGYTF.

In this sample, this clone turned up a few times. This chain links TRBV5-1 with TRBJ2-1; 8 bases match TRBD1. With 4 bases clipped from V and 3 bases from J, the junction kept 12 bases outside the gene matches. This CDR3 has 17 amino acids. Germline V gene data show CDR1 as SGHRS and CDR2 as YFSETQ. The CDR3: CASSREPPGGIYNEQFF. The DNA for the CDR3 is TGCGCCAGCAGCAGGGAGCCGCCAGGGGGCATCTACAATGAGCAGTTCTTC.

This clone was observed a handful of times. This chain links TRBV7-2 with TRBJ1-4, with D possibly being TRBD1 (6 bases). Trimming shortened V by 2 bases and J by 5 bases, and 9 bases separated the two germline ends. The V gene's germline CDR1 is SGHTA and CDR2 FQGNSA. The CDR3 length is 14 residues. The CDR3 protein is CASSLRTVNEKLFF. CDR3 DNA: TGTGCCAGCAGCTTAAGGACAGTAAATGAAAAACTGTTTTTT.

This chain connects TRBV29-1 to TRBJ1-1; possible D gene TRBD1, 5 bases. The CDR3 extends over 13 amino acids. Germline-derived CDR1 and CDR2 are SQVTM and ANQGSEA. Trimming removed 6 bases from V and 0 bases from J, with 11 bases in between. The CDR3 reads CSVGGLMNTEAFF. Written as DNA, the CDR3 is TGCAGCGTGGGGGGACTGATGAACACTGAAGCTTTCTTT. Filled out from reference TRBV29-1 and TRBJ1-1, the complete variable domain reads SAVISQKPSRDICQRGTSLTIQCQVDSQVTMMFWYRQQPGQSLTLIATANQGSEATYESGFVIDKFPISRPNLTFSTLTVSNMSPEDSSIYLCSVGGLMNTEAFFGQGTRLTVV.

This sequence joins TRBV30 and TRBJ2-7; D unclear. Trimming left V 3 bases short and J 7 bases short, with 10 bases between. This CDR3 spans 11 amino acids. CDR1 and CDR2 (germline): GTSNPN, SVGIG (reference sequence). Here the CDR3 reads CAWRWAREQYF. In DNA, the CDR3 is TGTGCCTGGAGGTGGGCTCGTGAGCAGTACTTC.

The chain uses TRBV23-1 and TRBJ1-2, with D possibly matching TRBD1 (6 bases). TRBV23-1 has ORF status, its function being uncertain. The CDR3 has 14 residues. V was shortened by 6 bases and J by 0 bases, with 11 bases between the two germline ends. CDR3 amino acids: CASRGTRANYGYTF. The CDR3 bases are TGCGCCAGCAGGGGGACAAGAGCTAACTATGGCTACACCTTC.

The V and J genes are TRBV29-1 and TRBJ1-1; possibly TRBD1 for D (6 bases). Germline values: CDR1 SQVTM, CDR2 ANQGSEA. V was clipped by 5 bases and J by 0 bases, with 13 bases between them. The CDR3 contains 14 residues. The CDR3 DNA reads as TGCAGCGTTATCACGGACAGAGTGAACACTGAAGCTTTCTTT. Protein sequence: CSVITDRVNTEAFF.

The chain uses TRBV7-9 and TRBJ2-1; 10 nucleotides agree with TRBD1. Trimming removed 4 bases from V and 4 bases from J; junction bases left unmatched: 1. From germline, CDR1 is SEHNR and CDR2 FQNEAQ (reference sequence). There are 14 residues in the CDR3. CDR3 coding DNA: TGTGCCAGCAGCTGGGACAGGGGATACAATGAGCAGTTCTTC. This sequence encodes CASSWDRGYNEQFF.